These 13 T cell receptor beta chains were sequenced from one sample in a study of post-analysis software for immune sequencing data. cDNA libraries of TCR beta carried unique molecular identifiers. Each CDR3 protein is one row after TCRdb ran MiXCR on the PCR reads. There are 650,000 to 900,000 distinct CDR3 sequences in the sample; about half occur only once, and just under 5% lies in the top ten. No cognate antigen is known for these TCRs. General study findings and limits: In patients, five or six TRBV segments were more frequent than in controls, with TRBV5-6, TRBV5-1 and TRBV20-1 among them.

The sequenced material came from blood. The receptors stem from a girl under 18 with multiple sclerosis.

The CDR3 region is CASSPGQKSHEQYF. The CDR3 DNA is TGTGCCAGCAGCCCGGGACAGAAATCTCACGAGCAGTACTTC. The V gene is TRBV27, the J gene TRBJ2-7, with 7 positions matching TRBD1. Germline CDR1 MNHEY, CDR2 SMNVEV (reference sequence). V gave up 6 bases and J gave up 5 bases; unmatched junction bases: 10. The CDR3 length is 14 residues.

V and J are TRBV12-3 or TRBV12-4 and TRBJ2-6; possibly TRBD1 or TRBD2 for D (5 bases each). V was shortened by 6 bases and J by 2 bases, with 20 bases between the two germline ends. The CDR3 loop spans 18 amino acids. As DNA, the CDR3 is TGTGCCAGCAGGCCGACAGAGGGAGAGCCCCCTGGGGCCAACGTCCTGACTTTC. Protein product: CASRPTEGEPPGANVLTF.

The V gene is TRBV5-1, the J gene TRBJ2-7; weak D call: TRBD2 (5 bases). Trimming left V 0 bases short and J 4 bases short, with 17 bases between. Germline assignment: CDR1 SGHRS and CDR2 YFSETQ. The CDR3 spans 16 residues. The CDR3 spells CASSLDAARSGYEQYF. CDR3 in DNA: TGCGCCAGCAGCTTGGATGCAGCCCGCTCGGGATACGAGCAGTACTTC.

The V and J genes are TRBV5-1 and TRBJ2-3, with a possible D match to TRBD2 (6 bases). Germline CDR1 and CDR2: SGHRS and YFSETQ. The CDR3 consists of 17 residues. The V end lost 0 bases, the J end lost 0 bases, and 14 bases lay between the germline ends. DNA of the CDR3: TGCGCCAGCAGCTTGGCAGGTAGCGGAGGTAGCACAGATACGCAGTATTTT. It encodes CASSLAGSGGSTDTQYF.

The chain uses TRBV6-6 and TRBJ2-7; D is unclear. Germline values: CDR1 MNHNY, CDR2 SVGAGI (reference sequence). The CDR3 spans 15 residues. The V and J ends lost 4 bases and 2 bases respectively, with 15 bases between them. CDR3 in DNA: TGTGCCAGCAGTTCCGCCCTCGGTCTCCCCTACGAGCAGTACTTC. It encodes CASSSALGLPYEQYF.

This clonotype was detected once. The chain employs TRBV12-3 or TRBV12-4 and TRBJ1-2; 7 bases line up with TRBD1. V dropped 6 bases and J dropped 6; count of bases not matched to a gene: 7. The CDR3 runs to 13 residues. The CDR3: CASRAGQRDGYTF. CDR3 DNA sequence: TGTGCCAGCAGGGCGGGACAGAGAGATGGCTACACCTTC.

This sequence joins TRBV7-6 and TRBJ2-1; D may be TRBD2 (6 bases). Trimming took 1 base from V and 3 from J, leaving 13 bases between them. Germline lookup yields CDR1 SGHVS and CDR2 FNYEAQ. The CDR3 contains 16 residues. In nucleotides, the CDR3 is TGTGCCAGCAGCTTAGAGGAGGAGGGCCACTACAATGAGCAGTTCTTC. Its protein is CASSLEEEGHYNEQFF.

This chain connects TRBV6-6 to TRBJ1-1; D remains ambiguous. V shed 2 bases and J shed 1 base, with 14 bases lying between them. CDR3 size: 16 residues. Germline V lookup: CDR1 MNHNY, CDR2 SVGAGI (reference sequence). The CDR3 region is CASSYGPASENTEAFF. In nucleotides, the CDR3 is TGTGCCAGCAGTTACGGTCCCGCCAGCGAGAACACTGAAGCTTTCTTT.

The sample holds a few counts of this clonotype. The rearrangement uses TRBV29-1 and TRBJ1-2; D may be TRBD1 (6 bases). Germline assignment: CDR1 SQVTM and CDR2 ANQGSEA. V was pared by 6 bases and J by 6 bases, with 20 bases between. This CDR3 comprises 14 residues. In nucleotides, the CDR3 is TGCAGCGTCCGAGGGGGAGGGGGTGTCGATGGCTACACCTTC. It codes for CSVRGGGGVDGYTF.

The genes are TRBV20-1 and TRBJ2-7; 8 nucleotides match TRBD1. V dropped 2 bases and J dropped 3; count of bases not matched to a gene: 9. The CDR3 is made up of 15 amino acids. Germline CDR1 is DFQATT and CDR2 is SNEGSKA (reference sequence). The CDR3 spells CSARILQGDVYEQYF. In DNA form, the CDR3 reads TGCAGTGCTAGAATCCTACAGGGGGATGTCTACGAGCAGTACTTC.

This chain joins TRBV7-2 and TRBJ2-7; no clear D gene. The V and J ends lost 5 bases and 0 bases respectively, with 11 bases between them. Germline lookup yields CDR1 SGHTA and CDR2 FQGNSA. The CDR3 length is 14 residues. CDR3 in DNA: TGTGCCAGCAGCGCCTTTATGCGCTCCTACGAGCAGTACTTC. It yields the protein CASSAFMRSYEQYF.

The V gene is TRBV5-6, the J gene TRBJ2-3; no clear D gene. This CDR3 has 13 residues. Germline values: CDR1 SGHDT, CDR2 YYEEEE. The V end lost 4 bases, the J end lost 1 base, and 7 bases lay between the germline ends. For the CDR3, the DNA is TGTGCCAGCAGCCGGATGGGCACAGATACGCAGTATTTT. The encoded protein is CASSRMGTDTQYF.

This clonotype has a handful of counts. The chain joins TRBV15 to TRBJ2-3, with D possibly TRBD2 on 7 matching bases. Per germline, CDR1 LNHNV and CDR2 YYDKDF (reference sequence). The V end lost 2 bases, the J end lost 2 bases, and 11 bases lay between the germline ends. The CDR3 covers 15 residues. DNA of the CDR3: TGTGCCACCAGCAGAAGGGCGGGGGCCACAGATACGCAGTATTTT. Encoded protein: CATSRRAGATDTQYF.